Given below is one TCR beta chain in context. The data derive from a study of cytomegalovirus exposure and HLA in healthy donors. PCR amplification relied on 60 Vbeta primers (plus 13 Jbeta primers). The protocol was immunoSEQ multiplex PCR, while the TCRdb copy is restricted to in-frame clones and leaves out a portion. The repertoire includes fewer than 150,000 clones, 70% of them detected once, and 1.5% to 2% sits in the top ten. The receptor was derived from a woman in her 30s in good health and CMV-seronegative. Material: PBMCs.

CDR3 sequence: CASRCLRTSGFETYEQYF. Written as DNA, the CDR3 is TGTGCCAGCAGATGCTTGAGGACTAGCGGATTTGAGACCTACGAGCAGTACTTC. This rearrangement joins TRBV21-1 to TRBJ2-7; no DNA check was done on the table's D call, TRBD2. TRBV21-1 is annotated as a pseudogene. CDR3 length: 18 residues.